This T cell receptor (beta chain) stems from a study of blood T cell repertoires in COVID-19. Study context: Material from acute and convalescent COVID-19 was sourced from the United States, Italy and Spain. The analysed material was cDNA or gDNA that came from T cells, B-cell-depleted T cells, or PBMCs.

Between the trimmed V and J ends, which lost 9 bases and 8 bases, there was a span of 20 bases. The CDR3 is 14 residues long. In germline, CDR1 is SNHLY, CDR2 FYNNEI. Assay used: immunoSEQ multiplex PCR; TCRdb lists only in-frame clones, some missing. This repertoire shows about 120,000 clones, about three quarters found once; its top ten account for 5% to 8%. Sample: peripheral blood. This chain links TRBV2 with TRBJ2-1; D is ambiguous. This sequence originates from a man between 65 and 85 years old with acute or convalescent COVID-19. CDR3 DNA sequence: TGTGCCAGTTCGGTAGCCTCTCACTCCGATGAGCAGTTCTTC. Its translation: CASSVASHSDEQFF.